This T cell receptor (beta chain) was profiled in a study of blood T cell repertoires in COVID-19. In the study overall: The United States, Italy and Spain provided the acute and convalescent COVID-19 samples.

The CDR3 covers 14 residues. V shed 0 bases and J shed 7 bases, with 10 bases lying between them. The germline V gene has CDR1 MNHEY and CDR2 SVGAGI. Enrolled during active infection, Seattle patients were then followed longitudinally. Here immunoSEQ multiplex PCR was the method, and the copy in TCRdb shows in-frame clones only, minus some. The sample has 100,000 to 150,000 clones, about 85% seen once. The chain recombines TRBV6-5 with TRBJ2-1; D gene uncertain. This clonotype originated in a woman older than 75 with COVID-19, enrolled during active disease. The specimen was peripheral blood. DNA of the CDR3: TGTGCCAGCAGTTACTCAAGTGGAGTGAATGAGCAGTTCTTC. Its protein is CASSYSSGVNEQFF.